A single sample is the source of the 12 T cell receptor beta chains below, sequenced in a study of blood T cell repertoires in COVID-19. This table comes from immunoSEQ multiplex PCR, and its TCRdb copy is limited to in-frame clones, with some not included. The sample holds about 260,000 clones; roughly 90% are singletons and the top ten take over 1.5%. Sequencing used peripheral blood. The receptors were gathered from a man aged 25 to 40 with active or convalescent COVID-19.

V is TRBV7-3 and J is TRBJ2-1, with 11 bases aligning to TRBD2. This CDR3 spans 16 amino acids. The V and J ends lost 0 bases and 5 bases, in that order; junction bases with no gene match: 3. CDR1 and CDR2 (germline): SGHTA, FQGTGA. The DNA of the CDR3 is TGTGCCAGCAGCTTAACCGGGACTAGCGGTAACAATGAGCAGTTCTTC. This codes for CASSLTGTSGNNEQFF. The entire variable domain, with the rest obtained from reference TRBV7-3 and TRBJ2-1, is as follows: GAGVSQTPSNKVTEKGKYVELRCDPISGHTALYWYRQSLGQGPEFLIYFQGTGAADDSGLPNDRFFAVRPEGSVSTLKIQRTERGDSAVYLCASSLTGTSGNNEQFFGPGTRLTVL.

The rearrangement joins TRBV5-6 to TRBJ2-2; maybe TRBD1 (5 bases). Germline lookup yields CDR1 SGHDT and CDR2 YYEEEE. Trimming cost V 2 bases and J 3 bases, with 11 bases left between them. This CDR3 region has 15 residues. The chain's CDR3 is CASSFQGVYTGELFF. Written as DNA, the CDR3 is TGTGCCAGCAGCTTCCAGGGTGTCTACACCGGGGAGCTGTTTTTT.

The CDR3 bases are TGTGCCAGCAGTTTAAAGACAGGGGTGAACACTGAAGCTTTCTTT. Its protein product is CASSLKTGVNTEAFF. The chain employs TRBV27 and TRBJ1-1; 8 bases agree with TRBD1. The CDR3 is made up of 15 amino acids. The germline V gene encodes CDR1 MNHEY and CDR2 SMNVEV (reference sequence). V lost 2 bases to trimming and J lost 0 bases; unmatched junction nucleotides: 2.

This clone came up once. This chain uses TRBV12-2 with TRBJ1-5; the DNA was not used to check the table's D call, TRBD1. TRBV12-2 is a pseudogene segment. The CDR3 covers 16 residues. DNA of the CDR3: TGTGCAAGTCGCTTTATAACACAGGTCCAAAATCAGCCCCAGCATTTT. Its translation: CASRFITQVQNQPQHF.

The rearrangement joins TRBV5-6 to TRBJ1-1; D may be TRBD1 (6 bases). The CDR3 totals 13 residues. CDR1 SGHDT and CDR2 YYEEEE come from the germline V gene. The ends were cut back, 4 bases at V and 9 bases at J, with 16 bases in the middle. The CDR3 coding sequence is TGTGCCAGCAGCGGACAGTTGGGGGATAAAGCTTTCTTT. It translates to CASSGQLGDKAFF.

V is TRBV2 and J is TRBJ1-5, with a weak D call TRBD1 (5 bases). Germline V gene data show CDR1 as SNHLY and CDR2 as FYNNEI. This CDR3 comprises 12 residues. V was shortened by 8 bases and J by 2 bases, with 7 bases between the two germline ends. DNA for the CDR3: TGTGCCAGCGGGGCGGGCAATCAGCCCCAGCATTTT. It encodes CASGAGNQPQHF.

The V call is TRBV11-2, the J call TRBJ2-3, with D tentatively TRBD2 (6 bases). This CDR3 has 14 amino acids. CDR1 is SGHAT and CDR2 is FQNNGV in the germline V gene. V lost 2 bases, J lost 5 bases, and 11 bases lay in between. CDR3 DNA sequence: TGTGCCAGCAGCTTACAACTAGCAATAGATACGCAGTATTTT. Residues: CASSLQLAIDTQYF.

The chain recombines TRBV7-3 with TRBJ1-4; 9 bases are a match to TRBD1. Trimming removed 5 bases from V and 8 bases from J; junction bases left unmatched: 15. Germline V CDR1 and CDR2: SGHTA, FQGTGA. The CDR3 spans 17 residues. This chain's CDR3 is CASSARGRGTGREKLFF. Here the CDR3 DNA reads TGTGCCAGCAGCGCCAGAGGTAGGGGGACAGGGAGGGAAAAACTGTTTTTT.

As DNA, the CDR3 is TGTGCCAGCAGCTTAGCATCGTGGGCTAGCGGGGGGGCCTCTGAGCAGTTCTTC. It yields the protein CASSLASWASGGASEQFF. J is TRBJ2-1 and V is TRBV11-2; 12 positions match TRBD2. The CDR3 has 18 residues. Trimming at V came to 1 base and at J to 9 bases, leaving 13 bases not matched to a gene. Germline CDR1 and CDR2: SGHAT and FQNNGV.

This clone was counted a single time. As DNA, the CDR3 is TGTGCCAGTAGTGCCGAGGGACTGATTGGGTCCTGGAACTACGAGCAGTACTTC. It is translated as CASSAEGLIGSWNYEQYF. V and J are TRBV19 and TRBJ2-7; tentatively, D is TRBD2 (6 bases). The CDR3 spans 18 residues. CDR1 and CDR2 from the germline V gene are LNHDA and SQIVND (reference sequence). With 5 bases removed from V and 3 bases from J, the gap between germline ends came to 26 bases. Complete variable domain (other parts from reference TRBV19 and TRBJ2-7): DGGITQSPKYLFRKEGQNVTLSCEQNLNHDAMYWYRQDPGQGLRLIYYSQIVNDFQKGDIAEGYSVSREKKESFPLTVTSAQKNPTAFYLCASSAEGLIGSWNYEQYFGPGTRLTVT.

Many counts were recorded for this clone. J is TRBJ1-1 and V is TRBV2, with unresolved D. Germline V CDR1 and CDR2: SNHLY, FYNNEI. Trimming removed 7 bases at V and 3 bases at J, with 9 bases between. The CDR3 is made up of 12 amino acids. The CDR3 is CASTGSHTEAFF. DNA of the CDR3: TGTGCCAGCACGGGGAGCCACACTGAAGCTTTCTTT.

V and J are TRBV5-8 and TRBJ2-2; maybe TRBD1 (5 bases). CDR3 size: 14 residues. V was clipped by 5 bases and J by 3 bases, with 11 bases between them. Germline CDR1 SGHTS, CDR2 YDEGEE. Here the CDR3 reads CASSFARDTGELFF. The DNA for the CDR3 is TGTGCCAGCAGTTTCGCCAGGGACACCGGGGAGCTGTTTTTT.